Below, 15 T cell receptor beta chains from the same sample are listed, as sequenced in a study of CD8 T cells in ankylosing spondylitis. MiXCR was run by TCRdb on the 5' RACE reads, yielding one entry per CDR3 protein. The table has around 5,700 distinct CDR3 sequences, about 2% seen once. Sequenced: blood, either unsorted or a sorted T cell fraction (not recorded which). The receptor source for this set is a male donor with ankylosing spondylitis or in good health (not recorded which).

This clonotype was seen at least ten times. The chain carries TRBV9 and TRBJ1-2; D is uncertain. Germline V lookup: CDR1 SGDLS, CDR2 YYNGEE. The V and J ends lost 0 bases and 4 bases respectively, with 10 bases between them. This CDR3 is built from 14 residues. CDR3 sequence reads: CASSVVSGSYGYTF. The CDR3 region has the DNA TGTGCCAGCAGCGTAGTATCGGGGAGCTATGGCTACACCTTC.

This clonotype was seen many times. The gene calls are TRBV9 and TRBJ1-1; no firm D call. Germline CDR1 and CDR2: SGDLS and YYNGEE. V was trimmed by 0 bases and J by 5 bases, leaving 11 bases between them. CDR3 size: 14 residues. The CDR3 DNA is TGTGCCAGCAGCGTAGCTCGGGGAGAAACTGAAGCTTTCTTT. This sequence encodes CASSVARGETEAFF.

In its sample, this clonotype ranks as medium-sized. The chain links TRBV9 to TRBJ2-5; 8 bases line up with TRBD1. The length of the CDR3 is 15 residues. The germline V gene encodes CDR1 SGDLS and CDR2 YYNGEE. The V and J ends lost 5 bases and 1 base, in that order; junction bases with no gene match: 7. CDR3 DNA: TGTGCCAGCAGTACCACGACAGGGGTCCAAGAGACCCAGTACTTC. It specifies CASSTTTGVQETQYF.

In this sample, this clonotype turned up many times. The chain is built from TRBV9 and TRBJ2-1, with TRBD2 matching 11 bases. This CDR3 is built from 15 residues. Germline V CDR1 and CDR2: SGDLS, YYNGEE. V shed 3 bases, J shed 6 bases, and the junction held 5 bases outside the gene matches. CDR3 region: CASSGSGRALNEQFF. The CDR3 region has the DNA TGTGCCAGCAGCGGTAGCGGGAGGGCCCTCAATGAGCAGTTCTTC.

This clonotype was seen many times. The chain employs TRBV9 and TRBJ1-2; 8 bases map to TRBD1. V was clipped by 5 bases and J by 0 bases; unmatched bases: 3. Germline-derived CDR1 and CDR2 are SGDLS and YYNGEE. The CDR3 totals 14 residues. DNA of the CDR3: TGTGCCAGCAGGGGACAGGCCACTAACTATGGCTACACCTTC. Its translation: CASRGQATNYGYTF.

This clonotype showed up many times. The V and J genes are TRBV9 and TRBJ2-1, with 13 bases identical to TRBD2. Germline V CDR1 and CDR2: SGDLS, YYNGEE. V shed 2 bases and J 6 bases; nucleotides not matched to a gene: 5. The CDR3 totals 16 residues. The DNA of the CDR3 is TGTGCCAGCAGCGTGCGGACTAGCGGGAGTACCAATGAGCAGTTCTTC. Translated: CASSVRTSGSTNEQFF.

This clonotype was counted many times. The chain is built from TRBV9 and TRBJ1-1, with D possibly TRBD1 on 5 matching bases. Germline CDR1 reads SGDLS; CDR2 reads YYNGEE. The CDR3 is 14 residues long. The V gene lost 3 bases and the J gene lost 3 bases, with 12 bases spanning the gap. CDR3 region: CASSARDRYTEAFF. CDR3 coding DNA: TGTGCCAGCAGCGCAAGGGACCGCTACACTGAAGCTTTCTTT.

This clonotype showed up many times. This chain links TRBV9 with TRBJ2-1; 8 nucleotides agree with TRBD1. The V gene end was trimmed by 3 bases and the J gene end by 2 bases; junction bases not matched to a gene: 7. The CDR3 covers 16 residues. Germline CDR1 is SGDLS and CDR2 is YYNGEE. The CDR3 bases are TGTGCCAGCAGCGGAACGCAGGGGGCGGCCTACAATGAGCAGTTCTTC. Its translation: CASSGTQGAAYNEQFF. Full variable domain (missing parts from reference TRBV9 and TRBJ2-1): DSGVTQTPKHLITATGQRVTLRCSPRSGDLSVYWYQQSLDQGLQFLIQYYNGEERAKGNILERFSAQQFPDLHSELNLSSLELGDSALYFCASSGTQGAAYNEQFFGPGTRLTVL.

The chain's CDR3 is CASSGRGGQLYGYTF. CDR3 nucleotide sequence: TGTGCCAGCAGCGGAAGGGGGGGACAGCTCTATGGCTACACCTTC. This chain connects TRBV7-7 to TRBJ1-2; 7 nucleotides align to TRBD1. Trimming at V came to 5 bases and at J to 4 bases, leaving 10 bases not matched to a gene. CDR1 SSHAT and CDR2 FNYEAQ come from the germline V gene (reference sequence). The CDR3 length is 15 residues.

This clonotype was detected many times. V is TRBV9 and J is TRBJ2-3; TRBD2 agrees at 7 bases. V gave up 3 bases and J gave up 2 bases; unmatched junction bases: 9. The CDR3 spans 16 residues. Per the germline V gene, CDR1 is SGDLS and CDR2 is YYNGEE. This CDR3 reads CASSAGASGYTDTQYF. Here the CDR3 DNA reads TGTGCCAGCAGCGCCGGGGCTAGCGGTTACACAGATACGCAGTATTTT.

This clonotype has a count of ten or more. The chain uses TRBV9 and TRBJ2-2, with TRBD1 matching over 8 bases. The CDR3 is 14 amino acids. The germline CDR1 and CDR2 sequences are SGDLS and YYNGEE. V trimming: 4 bases; J trimming: 7 bases; junction bases outside the gene matches: 6. This chain's CDR3 is CASSTDRVDGELFF. In DNA form, the CDR3 reads TGTGCCAGCAGCACGGACAGGGTGGACGGGGAGCTGTTTTTT.

This clonotype showed up many times. The V gene is TRBV9, the J gene TRBJ2-7; no firm D call. Trimming took 0 bases from V and 2 from J, leaving 9 bases between them. The CDR3 runs to 14 residues. Germline V lookup: CDR1 SGDLS, CDR2 YYNGEE. The CDR3 is CASSVGALTYEQYF. Written as DNA, the CDR3 is TGTGCCAGCAGCGTAGGGGCGCTTACCTACGAGCAGTACTTC.

This clonotype was seen repeatedly, ten times or more. The gene calls are TRBV9 and TRBJ1-1; no clear D. Trimming removed 7 bases at V and 6 bases at J, with 4 bases between. The CDR3 has 9 residues. Per germline, CDR1 SGDLS and CDR2 YYNGEE. CDR3 region: CASGAEAFF. The CDR3 DNA follows: TGTGCCAGCGGGGCTGAAGCTTTCTTT.

This clonotype was counted at least ten times. This chain links TRBV9 with TRBJ2-3; 9 bases map to TRBD2. Germline-derived CDR1 and CDR2 are SGDLS and YYNGEE. The CDR3 length is 17 residues. After removal of 4 bases from V and 2 bases from J, the junction contained 11 bases not matched to a gene. The CDR3 here is CASSPTFSSGITDTQYF. As DNA, the CDR3 is TGTGCCAGCAGCCCTACGTTCTCTAGCGGGATCACAGATACGCAGTATTTT.

This clonotype has at least ten counts. The CDR3 DNA sequence: TGTGCCAGCAGCGTAGCAGCAGATACGCAGTATTTT. It is translated as CASSVAADTQYF. The chain combines TRBV9 with TRBJ2-3; D not resolved. In germline, CDR1 is SGDLS, CDR2 YYNGEE. Trimming took off 0 bases at V and 4 bases at J, with 3 bases between the two ends. The CDR3 totals 12 residues.